This paragraph reports one T cell receptor beta chain. The germline CDR1 and CDR2 sequences are LGHDT and YNNKEL (reference sequence). Trimming shortened V by 5 bases and J by 0 bases, and 7 bases separated the two germline ends. The CDR3 is made up of 14 amino acids. The data originate from a study of T-cell reconstitution after alpha-beta-depleted transplantation in children. TCRbeta library construction was performed incorporating unique molecular identifiers. One entry per CDR3 protein, called by TCRdb with MiXCR from the PCR reads. The data contain hundreds of thousands of distinct CDR3 sequences, around 13% of them singletons.

This material consisted of PBMCs from the stem cell graft donor, taken from the stem cell graft. This sequence joins TRBV3-1 and TRBJ2-2; TRBD2 might be the D (5 bases). The receptor comes from a human donor who donated a stem cell graft to a child with combined immunodeficiency. The CDR3 nucleotides read TGTGCCAGCAGCTCTAGCCCGAACACCGGGGAGCTGTTTTTT. Translating it yields CASSSSPNTGELFF.